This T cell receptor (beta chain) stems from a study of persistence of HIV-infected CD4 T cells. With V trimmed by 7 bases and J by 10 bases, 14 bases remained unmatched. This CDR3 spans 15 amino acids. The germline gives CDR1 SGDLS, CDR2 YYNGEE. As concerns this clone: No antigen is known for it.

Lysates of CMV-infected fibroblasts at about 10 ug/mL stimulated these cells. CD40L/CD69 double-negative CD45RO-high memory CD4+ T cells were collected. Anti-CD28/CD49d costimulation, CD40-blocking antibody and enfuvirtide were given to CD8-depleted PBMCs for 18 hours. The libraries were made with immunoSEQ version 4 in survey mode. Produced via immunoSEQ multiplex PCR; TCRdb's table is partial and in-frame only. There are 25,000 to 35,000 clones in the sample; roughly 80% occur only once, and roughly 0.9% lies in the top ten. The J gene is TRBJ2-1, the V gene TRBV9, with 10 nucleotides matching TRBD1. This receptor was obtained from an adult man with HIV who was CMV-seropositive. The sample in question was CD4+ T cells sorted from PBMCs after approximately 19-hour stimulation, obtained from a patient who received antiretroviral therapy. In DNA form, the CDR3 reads TGTGCCAGCCAGCCCGAGCTGACAGGGGGCCGGGAGCAGTTCTTC. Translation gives CASQPELTGGREQFF. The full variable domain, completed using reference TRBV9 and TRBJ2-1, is DSGVTQTPKHLITATGQRVTLRCSPRSGDLSVYWYQQSLDQGLQFLIQYYNGEERAKGNILERFSAQQFPDLHSELNLSSLELGDSALYFCASQPELTGGREQFFGPGTRLTVL.